The 16 T cell receptor beta chains reported below all come from one sample, sequenced in a study of beta chain features in type 1 diabetes. Reverse transcription of all isolated RNA meant that expressed TCRB transcripts were sequenced. Some clones are missing from TCRdb's copy, which holds only in-frame ones; the method was immunoSEQ multiplex PCR. The sample shows some 99,000 clones, 40% of them seen only once. What was sequenced was stem cell memory CD4+ T cells from blood. Source of these receptors: a woman under 30 in good health.

This clone was counted a few times. The chain has TRBV6-5 and TRBJ1-1; weak D call: TRBD1 (5 bases). V was clipped by 5 bases and J by 0 bases, with 13 bases between them. Germline CDR1 MNHEY, CDR2 SVGAGI. The CDR3 totals 15 residues. The CDR3 sequence: CASSPRQSLNTEAFF. CDR3 in DNA: TGTGCCAGCAGTCCTCGACAGAGCTTGAACACTGAAGCTTTCTTT.

The V and J genes are TRBV10-2 and TRBJ1-2; a possible D gene is TRBD1 (6 bases). Germline V lookup: CDR1 WSHSY, CDR2 SAAADI. Deletions cut 6 bases from V and 3 bases from J, with 11 bases between. The CDR3 is 13 residues long. The CDR3 sequence: CASRDSRDYGYTF. In nucleotides, the CDR3 is TGCGCCAGCAGGGACAGCAGAGACTATGGCTACACCTTC.

This chain connects TRBV11-1 to TRBJ2-7; TRBD1 matches 12 bases. Trimming at V came to 4 bases and at J to 6 bases, leaving 1 base not matched to a gene. Germline lookup yields CDR1 SGHAT and CDR2 FQDESV (reference sequence). This CDR3 has 13 amino acids. The CDR3 region is CASSWDRGREQYF. DNA of the CDR3: TGTGCCAGCAGCTGGGACAGGGGGCGCGAGCAGTACTTC.

The J gene is TRBJ1-2, the V gene TRBV28; D is unresolved. The V and J ends lost 2 bases and 0 bases respectively, with 7 bases between them. CDR1 and CDR2 from the germline V gene are MDHEN and SYDVKM. The CDR3 consists of 14 residues. The CDR3 reads CASSLGNPNYGYTF. The CDR3 DNA reads TGTGCCAGCAGTTTAGGCAACCCTAACTATGGCTACACCTTC.

The chain joins TRBV5-1 to TRBJ1-2, with 8 bases fitting TRBD1. The CDR3 length is 11 residues. The J segment lost 5 bases and the V segment lost 7 bases, leaving 1 base of the junction unmatched. CDR1 and CDR2 (germline): SGHRS, YFSETQ. The CDR3, as DNA: TGCGCCAGCGGACAGGGATATGGCTACACCTTC. Its translation is CASGQGYGYTF.

This rearrangement joins TRBV28 to TRBJ1-1, with TRBD1 as a possible D gene (5 bases). The CDR3 runs 15 residues. The germline V and J ends were trimmed by 0 bases and 1 base, with 9 bases remaining between them. Germline CDR1 is MDHEN and CDR2 is SYDVKM. CDR3 sequence (DNA): TGTGCCAGCAGTTTATGGCAGGGAAAGAACACTGAAGCTTTCTTT. Its translation: CASSLWQGKNTEAFF.

This clone was seen a few times. J is TRBJ2-3 and V is TRBV18, with 16 nucleotides matching TRBD2. Trimming removed 3 bases from V and 3 bases from J; junction bases left unmatched: 0. Per the germline V gene, CDR1 is KGHSH and CDR2 is LQKENI. This CDR3 spans 16 amino acids. CDR3 protein: CASSPGLAGGTDTQYF. The CDR3 bases are TGTGCCAGCTCACCGGGACTAGCGGGAGGGACAGATACGCAGTATTTT.

This clone was seen more than once but under ten times. The chain employs TRBV15 and TRBJ2-1; D is ambiguous. The length of the CDR3 is 12 residues. Trimming took off 2 bases at V and 5 bases at J, with 4 bases between the two ends. The germline gives CDR1 LNHNV, CDR2 YYDKDF (reference sequence). In DNA form, the CDR3 reads TGTGCCACCAGCAGACGGGACAATGAGCAGTTCTTC. This sequence encodes CATSRRDNEQFF.

The chain uses TRBV18 and TRBJ2-5, with D possibly TRBD2 on 5 matching bases. Looked up from germline, CDR1 is KGHSH and CDR2 is LQKENI. There are 14 residues in the CDR3. The V end was cut by 2 bases, the J end by 7 bases, with 14 bases between. The DNA for the CDR3 is TGTGCCAGCTCACCATCCCGGGCCCGGGGGACCCAGTACTTC. Encoded protein: CASSPSRARGTQYF.

The rearrangement links TRBV9 to TRBJ1-5, with D possibly matching TRBD1 (5 bases). The CDR3 totals 15 residues. V lost 3 bases and J 5 bases, leaving 15 bases between the germline ends. Germline CDR1 and CDR2: SGDLS and YYNGEE. CDR3 loop: CASSEGTGEDQPQHF. CDR3 DNA: TGTGCCAGCAGCGAGGGGACGGGAGAAGATCAGCCCCAGCATTTT.

This clone has just a few counts. The chain recombines TRBV7-9 with TRBJ2-7, with 7 bases aligning to TRBD1. The germline gives CDR1 SEHNR, CDR2 FQNEAQ (reference sequence). Trimming took 5 bases from V and 1 from J; bases not matched to a gene: 8. This CDR3 has 15 residues. The CDR3 region is CASSQFATGSYEQYF. The CDR3 nucleotides are TGTGCCAGCAGCCAGTTCGCGACAGGGTCCTACGAGCAGTACTTC.

The chain employs TRBV29-1 and TRBJ2-3; D possibly corresponds to TRBD2 (6 bases). CDR1 SQVTM and CDR2 ANQGSEA come from the germline V gene. This CDR3 has 14 amino acids. Trimming shortened V by 5 bases and J by 1 base, and 13 bases separated the two germline ends. This CDR3 is CSVLTRDRTDTQYF. CDR3 sequence (DNA): TGCAGCGTTCTGACTAGAGATCGCACAGATACGCAGTATTTT.

The sample holds a few counts of this clone. V and J are TRBV29-1 and TRBJ2-7; a weak D match, TRBD2 (5 bases). Germline V CDR1 and CDR2: SQVTM, ANQGSEA. This CDR3 contains 12 residues. The ends were cut back, 3 bases at V and 3 bases at J, with 9 bases in the middle. The CDR3 nucleotides are TGCAGCGTTGACCCGGCGGGCTACGAGCAGTACTTC. Translated: CSVDPAGYEQYF.

The chain combines TRBV11-2 with TRBJ2-3; 7 bases are a match to TRBD1. The CDR3 runs 14 residues. After removal of 3 bases from V and 6 bases from J, the junction contained 6 bases not matched to a gene. The germline V gene has CDR1 SGHAT and CDR2 FQNNGV. CDR3 residues: CASSLAGGVDTQYF. For the CDR3, the DNA is TGTGCCAGCAGCTTGGCAGGGGGAGTGGATACGCAGTATTTT.

The sample holds one count of this clone. V usage is TRBV4-1 and J usage is TRBJ2-5, with 10 bases aligning to TRBD2. The CDR3 is 16 amino acids. CDR1 is MGHRA and CDR2 is YSYEKL in the germline V gene. The V segment lost 6 bases and the J segment 1 base; nucleotides outside the gene matches: 8. CDR3 in DNA: TGCGCCAGCAGTCTATCCGGACTAGCGGCCCAAGAGACCCAGTACTTC. Translating it yields CASSLSGLAAQETQYF.

The V and J genes are TRBV7-8 and TRBJ1-1; D perhaps matches TRBD1 (6 bases). The CDR3 sequence is 12 residues long. CDR1 is SGHVS, CDR2 FQNEAQ, per germline. Deletions cut 4 bases from V and 8 bases from J, with 11 bases between. The CDR3 loop reads CASSYTGFEAFF. DNA for the CDR3: TGTGCCAGCAGCTACACAGGGTTCGAAGCTTTCTTT. The whole variable domain, filled in from reference TRBV7-8 and TRBJ1-1, reads GAGVSQSPRYKVAKRGQDVALRCDPISGHVSLFWYQQALGQGPEFLTYFQNEAQLDKSGLPSDRFFAERPEGSVSTLKIQRTQQEDSAVYLCASSYTGFEAFFGQGTRLTVV.